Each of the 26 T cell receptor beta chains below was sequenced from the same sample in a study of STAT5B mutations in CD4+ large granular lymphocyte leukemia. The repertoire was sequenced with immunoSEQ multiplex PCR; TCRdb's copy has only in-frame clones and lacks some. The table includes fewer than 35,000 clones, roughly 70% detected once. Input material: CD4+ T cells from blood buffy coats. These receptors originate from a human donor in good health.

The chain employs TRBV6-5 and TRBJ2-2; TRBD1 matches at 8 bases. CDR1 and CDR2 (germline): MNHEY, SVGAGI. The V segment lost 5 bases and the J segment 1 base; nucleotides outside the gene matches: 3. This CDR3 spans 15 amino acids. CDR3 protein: CASSGTGENTGELFF. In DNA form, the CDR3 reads TGTGCCAGCAGTGGGACAGGAGAGAACACCGGGGAGCTGTTTTTT.

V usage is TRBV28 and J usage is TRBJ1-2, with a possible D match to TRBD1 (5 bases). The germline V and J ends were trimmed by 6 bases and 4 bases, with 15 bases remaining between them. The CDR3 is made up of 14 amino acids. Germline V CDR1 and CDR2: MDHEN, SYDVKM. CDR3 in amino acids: CASRERGGTYGYTF. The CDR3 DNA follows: TGTGCCAGCAGGGAAAGGGGAGGGACCTATGGCTACACCTTC.

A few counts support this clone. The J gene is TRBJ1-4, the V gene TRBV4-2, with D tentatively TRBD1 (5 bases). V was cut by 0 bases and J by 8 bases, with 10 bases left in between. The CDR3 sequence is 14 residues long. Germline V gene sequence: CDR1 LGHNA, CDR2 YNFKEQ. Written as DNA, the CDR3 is TGTGCCAGCAGCCAAGAAAGGGGAGGGGAAAAACTGTTTTTT. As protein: CASSQERGGEKLFF.

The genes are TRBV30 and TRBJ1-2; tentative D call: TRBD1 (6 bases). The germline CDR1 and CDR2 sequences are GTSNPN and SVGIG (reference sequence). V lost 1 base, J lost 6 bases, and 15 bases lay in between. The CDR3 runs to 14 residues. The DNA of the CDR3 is TGTGCCTGGAGTGCTTTGGGGGCGCAGGATGGCTACACCTTC. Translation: CAWSALGAQDGYTF. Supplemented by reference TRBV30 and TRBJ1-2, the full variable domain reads SQTIHQWPATLVQPVGSPLSLECTVEGTSNPNLYWYRQAAGRGLQLLFYSVGIGQISSEVPQNLSASRPQDRQFILSSKKLLLSDSGFYLCAWSALGAQDGYTFGSGTRLTVV.

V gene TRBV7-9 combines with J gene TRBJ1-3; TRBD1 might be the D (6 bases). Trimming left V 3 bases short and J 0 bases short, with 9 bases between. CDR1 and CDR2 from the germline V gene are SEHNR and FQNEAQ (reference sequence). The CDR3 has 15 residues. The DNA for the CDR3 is TGTGCCAGCAGCTTTGGACAGTCCTCTGGAAACACCATATATTTT. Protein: CASSFGQSSGNTIYF.

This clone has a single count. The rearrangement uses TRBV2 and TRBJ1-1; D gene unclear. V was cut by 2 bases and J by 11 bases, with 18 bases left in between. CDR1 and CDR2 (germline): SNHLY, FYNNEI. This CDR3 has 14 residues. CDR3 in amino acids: CASSELGRVNRAFF. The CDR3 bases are TGTGCCAGCAGTGAATTGGGTAGGGTGAATCGGGCTTTCTTT.

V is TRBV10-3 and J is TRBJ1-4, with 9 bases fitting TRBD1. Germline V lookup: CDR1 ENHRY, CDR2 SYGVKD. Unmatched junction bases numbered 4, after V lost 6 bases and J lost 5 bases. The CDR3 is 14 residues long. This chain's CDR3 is CAIRDGTGNEKLFF. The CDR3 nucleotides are TGTGCCATCAGGGACGGGACAGGGAATGAAAAACTGTTTTTT.

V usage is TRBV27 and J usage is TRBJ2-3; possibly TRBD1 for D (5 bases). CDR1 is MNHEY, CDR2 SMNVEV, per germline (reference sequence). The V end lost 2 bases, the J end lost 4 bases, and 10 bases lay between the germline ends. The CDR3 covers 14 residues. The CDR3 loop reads CASSLQGRADTQYF. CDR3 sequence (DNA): TGTGCCAGCAGTTTACAGGGTCGTGCAGATACGCAGTATTTT.

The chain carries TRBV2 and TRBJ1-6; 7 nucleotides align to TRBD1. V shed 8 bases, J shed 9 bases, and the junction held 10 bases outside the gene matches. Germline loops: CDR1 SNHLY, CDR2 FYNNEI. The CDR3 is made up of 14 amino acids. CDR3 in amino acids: CASGTGARVSPLHF. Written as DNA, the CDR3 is TGTGCCAGCGGAACAGGGGCGCGGGTTTCACCCCTCCACTTT.

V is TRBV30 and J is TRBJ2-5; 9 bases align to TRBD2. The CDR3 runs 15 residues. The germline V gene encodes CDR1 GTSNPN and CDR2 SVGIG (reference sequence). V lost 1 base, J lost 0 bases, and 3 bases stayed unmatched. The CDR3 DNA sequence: TGTGCCTGGAGTGAAGCGGGGGGATACCAAGAGACCCAGTACTTC. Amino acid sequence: CAWSEAGGYQETQYF.

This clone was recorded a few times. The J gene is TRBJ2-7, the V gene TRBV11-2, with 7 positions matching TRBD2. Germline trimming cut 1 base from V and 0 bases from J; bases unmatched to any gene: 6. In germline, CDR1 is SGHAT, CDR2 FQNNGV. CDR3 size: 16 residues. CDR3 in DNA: TGTGCCAGCAGCTTAGGCTGGGGGGGATACTCCTACGAGCAGTACTTC. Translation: CASSLGWGGYSYEQYF.

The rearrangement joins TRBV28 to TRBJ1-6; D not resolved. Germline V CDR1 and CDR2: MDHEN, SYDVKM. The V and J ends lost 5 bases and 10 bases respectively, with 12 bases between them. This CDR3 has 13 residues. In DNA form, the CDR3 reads TGTGCCAGCAGTGGGAGGGAGGGCTCACCCCTCCACTTT. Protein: CASSGREGSPLHF.

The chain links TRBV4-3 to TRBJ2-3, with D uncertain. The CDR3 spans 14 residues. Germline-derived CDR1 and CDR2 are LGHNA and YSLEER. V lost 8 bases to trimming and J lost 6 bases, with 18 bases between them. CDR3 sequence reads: CASARAFTGDTQYF. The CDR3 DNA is TGCGCCAGCGCACGGGCCTTCACCGGGGATACGCAGTATTTT.

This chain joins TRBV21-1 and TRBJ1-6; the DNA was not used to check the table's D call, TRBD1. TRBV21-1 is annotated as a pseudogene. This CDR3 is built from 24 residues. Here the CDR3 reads CASSKALWGPRGTGASSYNSPLHF. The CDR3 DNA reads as TGTGCCAGCAGCAAAGCGCTTTGGGGCCCACGGGGGACAGGGGCTAGCTCCTATAATTCACCCCTCCACTTT.

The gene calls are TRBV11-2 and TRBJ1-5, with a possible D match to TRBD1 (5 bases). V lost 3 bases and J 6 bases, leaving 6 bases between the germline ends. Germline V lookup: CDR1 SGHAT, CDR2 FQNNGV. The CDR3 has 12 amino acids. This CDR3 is CASSFGTQPQHF. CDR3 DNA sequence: TGTGCCAGCAGCTTCGGGACTCAGCCCCAGCATTTT.

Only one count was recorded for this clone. The CDR3 DNA reads as TGCGCCAGCAGGGACGACACCGACTCTGGAAACACCATATATTTT. Protein product: CASRDDTDSGNTIYF. The V call is TRBV5-1, the J call TRBJ1-3; D is unclear. The CDR3 sequence is 15 residues long. Trimming stripped 5 bases from V and 0 bases from J, with 12 bases between. Germline V gene data show CDR1 as SGHRS and CDR2 as YFSETQ.

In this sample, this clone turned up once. The CDR3: CASSLWRGGLDEQFF. In DNA, the CDR3 is TGTGCCAGCAGTTTGTGGCGGGGGGGCTTGGATGAGCAGTTCTTC. The rearrangement links TRBV27 to TRBJ2-1, with 9 positions matching TRBD2. Germline V gives CDR1 MNHEY, CDR2 SMNVEV (reference sequence). The ends lost 3 bases at V and 8 bases at J; junction bases unmatched: 8. The CDR3 totals 15 residues.

The DNA for the CDR3 is TGTGCCAGCGGACTAGCGGGGGTCCAAGAGACCCAGTACTTC. It yields the protein CASGLAGVQETQYF. The genes are TRBV19 and TRBJ2-5; 13 nucleotides match TRBD2. Germline V lookup: CDR1 LNHDA, CDR2 SQIVND (reference sequence). V lost 9 bases, J lost 1 base, and 2 bases stayed unmatched. The CDR3 is made up of 14 amino acids.

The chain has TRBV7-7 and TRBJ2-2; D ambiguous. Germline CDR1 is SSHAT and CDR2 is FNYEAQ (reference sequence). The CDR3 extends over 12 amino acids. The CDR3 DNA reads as TGTGCTAGCCCGGGTGACACCGGGGAGCTGTTTTTT. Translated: CASPGDTGELFF.

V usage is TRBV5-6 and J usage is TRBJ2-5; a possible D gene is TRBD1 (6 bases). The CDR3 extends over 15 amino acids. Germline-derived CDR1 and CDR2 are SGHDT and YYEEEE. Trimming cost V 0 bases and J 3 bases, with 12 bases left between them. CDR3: CASSLVRAGEETQYF. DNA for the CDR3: TGTGCCAGCAGCTTGGTTAGGGCAGGGGAAGAGACCCAGTACTTC.

Written as DNA, the CDR3 is TGTGCCAGCAGCTTAGTCAGGGTGGATAATTCACCCCTCCACTTT. Protein: CASSLVRVDNSPLHF. The chain couples TRBV7-2 to TRBJ1-6; perhaps TRBD1 as D (5 bases). Germline CDR1 is SGHTA and CDR2 is FQGNSA. V gave up 1 base and J gave up 5 bases, with 9 bases separating them. The CDR3 has 15 amino acids.

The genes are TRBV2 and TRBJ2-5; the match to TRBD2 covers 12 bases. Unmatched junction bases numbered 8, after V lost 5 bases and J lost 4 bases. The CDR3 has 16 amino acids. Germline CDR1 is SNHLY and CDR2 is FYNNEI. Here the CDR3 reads CASSRRLAGVAETQYF. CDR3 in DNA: TGTGCCAGCAGTAGAAGACTAGCGGGGGTTGCAGAGACCCAGTACTTC.

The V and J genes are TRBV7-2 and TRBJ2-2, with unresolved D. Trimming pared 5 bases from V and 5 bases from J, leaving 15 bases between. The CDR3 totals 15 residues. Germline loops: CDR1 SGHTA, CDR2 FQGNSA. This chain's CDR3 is CASSPQLVRTGELFF. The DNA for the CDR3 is TGTGCCAGCAGCCCCCAATTAGTACGGACCGGGGAGCTGTTTTTT.

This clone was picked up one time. The DNA of the CDR3 is TGCGCCAGCAGTGCGCTAGCGGGGGGTCAAGAGACCCAGTACTTC. It specifies CASSALAGGQETQYF. J is TRBJ2-5 and V is TRBV10-2, with 11 bases aligning to TRBD2. The CDR3 is 15 residues long. Germline CDR1 and CDR2: WSHSY and SAAADI. V lost 4 bases to trimming and J lost 2 bases; unmatched junction nucleotides: 3.

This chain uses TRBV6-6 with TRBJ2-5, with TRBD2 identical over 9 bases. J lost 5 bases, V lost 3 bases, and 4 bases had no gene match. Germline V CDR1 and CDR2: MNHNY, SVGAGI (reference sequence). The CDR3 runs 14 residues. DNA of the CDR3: TGTGCCAGCAGTTATGGCGGGGGGGAGGAGACCCAGTACTTC. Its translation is CASSYGGGEETQYF.

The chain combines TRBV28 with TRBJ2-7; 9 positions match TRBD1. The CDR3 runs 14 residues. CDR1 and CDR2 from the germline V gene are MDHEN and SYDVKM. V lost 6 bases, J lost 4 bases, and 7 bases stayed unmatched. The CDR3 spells CASRGQGWGYEQYF. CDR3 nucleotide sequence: TGTGCCAGCAGGGGACAGGGCTGGGGGTACGAGCAGTACTTC.